This T cell receptor (beta chain) comes out of a study of cytomegalovirus exposure and HLA in healthy donors. The study, taken as a whole, reports: Reported performance of the classifier showed diagnosis of cytomegalovirus status with high specificity and sensitivity.

This clone came up once. Antigen unknown. TCRdb's copy holds only in-frame clones and misses some; the assay was immunoSEQ multiplex PCR. Altogether about 130,000 clones are present, around 90% being singletons, with the ten largest covering roughly 2%. The sequenced material came from PBMCs. The TCR was taken from a woman younger than 30 in good health and CMV-seronegative.

The CDR3 DNA reads TGCGCCAGCAGCTTGGCCAGGACAGGGAGTGAAAAACTGTTTTTT. Encoded protein: CASSLARTGSEKLFF. The V gene is TRBV5-1, the J gene TRBJ1-4, with 8 bases identical to TRBD1. The CDR3 consists of 15 residues. Germline assignment: CDR1 SGHRS and CDR2 YFSETQ. The V gene end was trimmed by 0 bases and the J gene end by 7 bases; junction bases not matched to a gene: 5.